The 32 T cell receptor beta chains below all came from one sample that was sequenced in a study of blood T cell repertoires in COVID-19. The assay was immunoSEQ multiplex PCR, and TCRdb's table has in-frame clones only and misses some. The sample carries 80,000 to 100,000 clones, about four fifths recorded once. The sample was peripheral blood. The receptors were sampled from a man between 70 and 80 years old with acute or convalescent COVID-19.

V usage is TRBV3-1 (or the pseudogene TRBV3-2) and J usage is TRBJ1-4; D is perhaps TRBD1 (6 bases). CDR1 and CDR2 from the germline V gene are LGHDT and YNNKEL (reference sequence). The CDR3 extends over 15 amino acids. V was cut by 4 bases and J by 3 bases, with 12 bases left in between. The CDR3: CASSPADRANEKLFF. The CDR3, as DNA: TGTGCCAGCAGCCCCGCGGACAGAGCTAATGAAAAACTGTTTTTT.

The rearrangement uses TRBV7-9 and TRBJ2-4, with D uncertain. Germline values: CDR1 SEHNR, CDR2 FQNEAQ (reference sequence). CDR3 length: 15 amino acids. The V end was cut by 1 base, the J end by 0 bases, with 7 bases between. The CDR3 sequence: CASSLVALAKNIQYF. In DNA, the CDR3 is TGTGCCAGCAGCTTAGTGGCCCTAGCCAAAAACATTCAGTACTTC.

V and J are TRBV28 and TRBJ1-5; the D gene is possibly TRBD1 (6 bases). This CDR3 has 18 residues. V gave up 5 bases and J gave up 2 bases, with 22 bases separating them. The germline gives CDR1 MDHEN, CDR2 SYDVKM. CDR3 nucleotides: TGTGCCAGCAGTCCTGTGGAAACTAGGGGGAGGGGCAATCAGCCCCAGCATTTT. This translates into CASSPVETRGRGNQPQHF.

The chain couples TRBV28 to TRBJ1-2; D unresolved. This CDR3 has 12 amino acids. V was pared by 5 bases and J by 8 bases, with 12 bases between. Looked up from germline, CDR1 is MDHEN and CDR2 is SYDVKM. The CDR3: CASSPYRDGYTF. The CDR3 coding sequence is TGTGCCAGCAGTCCATACAGAGACGGCTACACCTTC.

This chain uses TRBV6-5 with TRBJ2-7, with D perhaps matching TRBD1 (5 bases). Trimming cost V 6 bases and J 0 bases, with 12 bases left between them. In germline, CDR1 is MNHEY, CDR2 SVGAGI. The CDR3 has 14 amino acids. CDR3 region: CASRRTGSSYEQYF. The CDR3 bases are TGTGCCAGCAGACGAACAGGTTCCTCCTACGAGCAGTACTTC.

This clone was seen a few times. V usage is TRBV7-2 and J usage is TRBJ2-3; tentative D call: TRBD2 (7 bases). Germline values: CDR1 SGHTA, CDR2 FQGNSA. The CDR3 loop spans 15 amino acids. Trimming stripped 2 bases from V and 11 bases from J, with 20 bases between. The CDR3 loop reads CASSLWGGQVRRQYF. Here the CDR3 DNA reads TGTGCCAGCAGCTTATGGGGGGGACAAGTACGTCGGCAGTATTTT. Looking up the rest from reference TRBV7-2 and TRBJ2-3 gives the full variable domain: GAGVSQSPSNKVTEKGKDVELRCDPISGHTALYWYRQSLGQGLEFLIYFQGNSAPDKSGLPSDRFSAERTGGSVSTLTIQRTQQEDSAVYLCASSLWGGQVRRQYFGPGTRLTVL.

The rearrangement links TRBV7-2 to TRBJ2-5, with unresolved D. Germline-derived CDR1 and CDR2 are SGHTA and FQGNSA. The CDR3 covers 13 residues. Trimming removed 0 bases from V and 5 bases from J, with 7 bases in between. The CDR3 loop is CASSLAPAETQYF. DNA for the CDR3: TGTGCCAGCAGCTTAGCGCCTGCGGAGACCCAGTACTTC.

The chain recombines TRBV20-1 with TRBJ1-2, with D tentatively TRBD1 (5 bases). The CDR3 sequence is 13 residues long. V lost 6 bases and J lost 3, with 14 bases in between. Germline-derived CDR1 and CDR2 are DFQATT and SNEGSKA (reference sequence). The CDR3 is CSASQGADYGYTF. The CDR3, as DNA: TGCAGTGCCAGTCAGGGTGCCGACTATGGCTACACCTTC.

The V and J genes are TRBV28 and TRBJ1-1; D ambiguous. The germline V gene has CDR1 MDHEN and CDR2 SYDVKM. CDR3 size: 12 residues. V lost 2 bases, J lost 7 bases, and 8 bases lay in between. The CDR3, as DNA: TGTGCCAGCAGTTTAACCACAGATGAAGCTTTCTTT. Its translation: CASSLTTDEAFF. The whole variable domain, remainder taken from reference TRBV28 and TRBJ1-1, is DVKVTQSSRYLVKRTGEKVFLECVQDMDHENMFWYRQDPGLGLRLIYFSYDVKMKEKGDIPEGYSVSREKKERFSLILESASTNQTSMYLCASSLTTDEAFFGQGTRLTVV.

The CDR3 nucleotides are TGTGCCAGCAGTTTCAGGCTCACCGGGGAGCTGTTTTTT. Its protein is CASSFRLTGELFF. The gene calls are TRBV12-3 or TRBV12-4 and TRBJ2-2; no clear D gene. CDR3 length: 13 residues. The ends were cut back, 3 bases at V and 4 bases at J, with 6 bases in the middle.

The V and J genes are TRBV12-3 or TRBV12-4 and TRBJ1-1, with 7 bases fitting TRBD1. The CDR3 has 13 residues. V gave up 3 bases and J gave up 6 bases; unmatched junction bases: 4. The CDR3 DNA reads as TGTGCCAGCAGTTTCACAGGGGACGCTGAAGCTTTCTTT. Protein: CASSFTGDAEAFF.

This clone appeared many times. The chain is built from TRBV3-1 (or the pseudogene TRBV3-2) and TRBJ2-1; perhaps TRBD2 as D (6 bases). Germline assignment: CDR1 LGHDT and CDR2 YNNKEL (reference sequence). The length of the CDR3 is 13 residues. V lost 3 bases, J lost 4 bases, and 7 bases lay in between. The CDR3 protein is CASSQRGYNEQFF. CDR3 coding DNA: TGTGCCAGCAGCCAGCGGGGTTACAATGAGCAGTTCTTC.

The V and J genes are TRBV27 and TRBJ1-4; 12 positions match TRBD1. Trimming took 8 bases from V and 2 from J; bases not matched to a gene: 12. Germline V CDR1 and CDR2: MNHEY, SMNVEV (reference sequence). The CDR3 loop spans 18 amino acids. CDR3 amino acids: CASREGQGADGTNEKLFF. CDR3 nucleotide sequence: TGTGCCAGCCGGGAGGGACAGGGGGCGGATGGCACTAATGAAAAACTGTTTTTT.

This chain links TRBV19 with TRBJ1-2, with 9 positions matching TRBD1. CDR3 length equals 13 residues. V trimming: 8 bases; J trimming: 5 bases; junction bases outside the gene matches: 6. Germline V lookup: CDR1 LNHDA, CDR2 SQIVND (reference sequence). The CDR3 reads CASRGQGLYGYTF. The CDR3 bases are TGTGCCAGTCGGGGACAGGGCCTATATGGCTACACCTTC.

This clone was counted a few times. This chain joins TRBV6-9 and TRBJ1-5; D gene ambiguous. The CDR3 covers 17 residues. The ends were cut back, 0 bases at V and 3 bases at J, with 15 bases in the middle. Germline CDR1 MNHGY, CDR2 SVAAGI. CDR3 nucleotides: TGTGCCAGCAGTTATTCGAATAGAGGGTCGTTCAATCAGCCCCAGCATTTT. It specifies CASSYSNRGSFNQPQHF.

The genes are TRBV5-1 and TRBJ2-5, with a weak D call TRBD1 (5 bases). From germline, CDR1 is SGHRS and CDR2 YFSETQ. The CDR3 is made up of 14 amino acids. V lost 0 bases, J lost 3 bases, and 9 bases lay in between. CDR3 in amino acids: CASSLGGAKETQYF. The DNA for the CDR3 is TGCGCCAGCAGCTTGGGGGGCGCCAAAGAGACCCAGTACTTC. The variable domain in full, completed from reference TRBV5-1 and TRBJ2-5, reads KAGVTQTPRYLIKTRGQQVTLSCSPISGHRSVSWYQQTPGQGLQFLFEYFSETQRNKGNFPGRFSGRQFSNSRSEMNVSTLELGDSALYLCASSLGGAKETQYFGPGTRLLVL.

The rearrangement uses TRBV5-8 and TRBJ1-1, with D hard to call. Looked up from germline, CDR1 is SGHTS and CDR2 is YDEGEE. The CDR3 totals 13 residues. V lost 4 bases and J lost 3, with 10 bases in between. CDR3 residues: CASSPSVYTEAFF. CDR3 nucleotide sequence: TGTGCCAGCAGCCCCTCGGTGTACACTGAAGCTTTCTTT.

The chain carries TRBV29-1 and TRBJ1-1; 8 bases map to TRBD1. The V gene end was trimmed by 4 bases and the J gene end by 1 base; junction bases not matched to a gene: 5. Per the germline V gene, CDR1 is SQVTM and CDR2 is ANQGSEA. The CDR3 is 14 amino acids. In DNA, the CDR3 is TGCAGCGTTGGGACAGGGAGAAGGAACACTGAAGCTTTCTTT. Translating gives CSVGTGRRNTEAFF.

The chain uses TRBV7-9 and TRBJ1-2; D remains ambiguous. CDR3 size: 11 residues. Trimming left V 8 bases short and J 8 bases short, with 12 bases between. CDR1 and CDR2 from the germline V gene are SEHNR and FQNEAQ (reference sequence). The CDR3 DNA reads TGTGCCAGCCGCCCCGGGGAGGGCTACACCTTC. Encoded protein: CASRPGEGYTF.

The chain carries TRBV27 and TRBJ2-1, with 8 positions matching TRBD2. Germline trimming cut 2 bases from V and 8 bases from J; bases unmatched to any gene: 5. The CDR3 is 14 residues long. Germline CDR1 reads MNHEY; CDR2 reads SMNVEV (reference sequence). The CDR3 coding sequence is TGTGCCAGCAGTTTACGAGCGGGAGTGGATGAGCAGTTCTTC. Protein sequence: CASSLRAGVDEQFF.

The V gene is TRBV4-3, the J gene TRBJ2-7, with 12 bases fitting TRBD2. Per the germline V gene, CDR1 is LGHNA and CDR2 is YSLEER. This CDR3 has 15 amino acids. V shed 0 bases and J 5 bases; nucleotides not matched to a gene: 2. CDR3 DNA: TGCGCCAGCAGCCAAGATCCTAGCGGGAGGGACGAGCAGTACTTC. This gives the protein CASSQDPSGRDEQYF.

The chain couples TRBV19 to TRBJ1-4; 7 nucleotides agree with TRBD1. V lost 6 bases and J lost 5; bases outside the gene matches: 12. The CDR3 extends over 16 amino acids. CDR1 and CDR2 (germline): LNHDA, SQIVND (reference sequence). CDR3 loop: CASSSDRATLNEKLFF. The CDR3 coding sequence is TGTGCCAGTAGCAGCGACAGGGCCACCTTGAATGAAAAACTGTTTTTT.

On this clone itself: The sample contains more than one DNA sequence encoding this CDR3. The chain carries TRBV4-2 and TRBJ2-3; D is ambiguous. The CDR3 is 15 residues long. The V end lost 0 bases, the J end lost 2 bases, and 9 bases lay between the germline ends. The germline V gene encodes CDR1 LGHNA and CDR2 YNFKEQ. DNA of the CDR3: TGTGCCAGCAGCCAAGACCCTATATCCACAGATACGCAGTATTTT. The encoded protein is CASSQDPISTDTQYF.

The rearrangement joins TRBV2 to TRBJ2-5, with 8 positions matching TRBD2. Germline assignment: CDR1 SNHLY and CDR2 FYNNEI. The CDR3 spans 16 residues. V dropped 8 bases and J dropped 5; count of bases not matched to a gene: 16. CDR3: CASHPGGGGIGETQYF. In nucleotides, the CDR3 is TGTGCCAGCCACCCGGGGGGGGGCGGTATTGGGGAGACCCAGTACTTC. Variable domain in full (rest from reference TRBV2 and TRBJ2-5): EPEVTQTPSHQVTQMGQEVILRCVPISNHLYFYWYRQILGQKVEFLVSFYNNEISEKSEIFDDQFSVERPDGSNFTLKIRSTKLEDSAMYFCASHPGGGGIGETQYFGPGTRLLVL.

The gene calls are TRBV5-5 and TRBJ1-3, with a possible D match to TRBD1 (5 bases). The CDR3 loop spans 15 amino acids. Trimming took off 1 base at V and 4 bases at J, with 12 bases between the two ends. Germline lookup yields CDR1 SGHKS and CDR2 YYEKEE (reference sequence). CDR3 amino acids: CASSLPGDSGNTIYF. For the CDR3, the DNA is TGTGCCAGCAGCTTGCCGGGGGACTCCGGAAACACCATATATTTT.

This sequence joins TRBV29-1 and TRBJ1-3, with D maybe TRBD1 (6 bases). V was cut by 4 bases and J by 0 bases, with 10 bases left in between. This CDR3 has 14 amino acids. Looked up from germline, CDR1 is SQVTM and CDR2 is ANQGSEA. CDR3 loop: CSVVRDTSGNTIYF. CDR3 in DNA: TGCAGCGTTGTCCGGGACACCTCTGGAAACACCATATATTTT.

The genes are TRBV18 and TRBJ2-3, with D possibly TRBD2 on 5 matching bases. Looked up from germline, CDR1 is KGHSH and CDR2 is LQKENI. The ends were cut back, 3 bases at V and 0 bases at J, with 10 bases in the middle. The CDR3 has 15 amino acids. CDR3 protein: CASSPWTASTDTQYF. For the CDR3, the DNA is TGTGCCAGCTCACCCTGGACTGCGAGCACAGATACGCAGTATTTT.

J is TRBJ2-3 and V is TRBV4-2; no clear D gene. There are 15 residues in the CDR3. From germline, CDR1 is LGHNA and CDR2 YNFKEQ. The V gene lost 4 bases and the J gene lost 3 bases, with 14 bases spanning the gap. The CDR3 here is CASSPSGVLTDTQYF. The CDR3 DNA follows: TGTGCCAGCAGCCCCTCCGGAGTATTAACAGATACGCAGTATTTT.

The V call is TRBV10-3, the J call TRBJ2-1, with 13 bases fitting TRBD2. Germline-derived CDR1 and CDR2 are ENHRY and SYGVKD. CDR3 length: 19 residues. V was pared by 0 bases and J by 9 bases, with 14 bases of the junction left unmatched. CDR3 region: CAISESGATSGRYLGEQFF. CDR3 DNA sequence: TGTGCCATCAGTGAGTCTGGGGCGACTAGCGGGAGGTACCTGGGTGAGCAGTTCTTC.

This chain joins TRBV4-2 and TRBJ2-1; 10 positions agree with TRBD2. Germline CDR1 is LGHNA and CDR2 is YNFKEQ. J gave up 2 bases and V 0 bases, and 1 base lay outside the gene matches. CDR3 size: 16 residues. For the CDR3, the DNA is TGTGCCAGCAGCCAAGATGGGACTAGCGCCTACAATGAGCAGTTCTTC. It is translated as CASSQDGTSAYNEQFF.

The chain uses TRBV29-1 and TRBJ1-1; 10 bases align to TRBD1. Germline CDR1 reads SQVTM; CDR2 reads ANQGSEA. This CDR3 has 14 residues. The junction had 2 bases not matched to a gene; V was cut back by 4 bases and J by 0 bases. CDR3 sequence: CSVVGQGMNTEAFF. The DNA for the CDR3 is TGCAGCGTTGTGGGACAGGGGATGAACACTGAAGCTTTCTTT.

The chain joins TRBV5-1 to TRBJ2-3; no definite D call. Germline V CDR1 and CDR2: SGHRS, YFSETQ. V was trimmed by 1 base and J by 2 bases, leaving 8 bases between them. CDR3 length: 14 amino acids. The CDR3 sequence is CASSLREYTDTQYF. The CDR3 nucleotides read TGCGCCAGCAGCTTGAGAGAGTACACAGATACGCAGTATTTT.